A single sample gave rise to the 2 T cell receptor beta chains below, sequenced in a study of shared clonotypes between healthy human individuals. Positive CCR7 selection of CD45RO-negative cells yielded the naive CD8 cells, and terminally differentiated effector memory CD45RA+ cells were excluded. Sequencing used immunoSEQ multiplex PCR; TCRdb keeps in-frame clones, though not all of them. In the table there are under 850,000 clones, 80% to 95% of which are singletons. Sequencing was done on a sample of naive CD8+ T cells sorted from blood. The receptors were sampled from a man aged 25-40 years in good health.

The chain has TRBV30 and TRBJ1-1, with D maybe TRBD1 (5 bases). CDR1 and CDR2 (germline): GTSNPN, SVGIG (reference sequence). The CDR3 totals 11 residues. Trimming removed 8 bases at V and 3 bases at J, with 10 bases between. The CDR3 here is CAGHRYTEAFF. CDR3 coding DNA: TGTGCCGGACACCGATACACTGAAGCTTTCTTT.

The CDR3 DNA follows: TGTGCCAGCAGCCTGGGGACAGGCGTTACAGATACGCAGTATTTT. This encodes CASSLGTGVTDTQYF. The V gene is TRBV28, the J gene TRBJ2-3; the match to TRBD1 covers 8 bases. After removal of 6 bases from V and 3 bases from J, the junction contained 8 bases not matched to a gene. This CDR3 spans 15 amino acids. Germline CDR1 reads MDHEN; CDR2 reads SYDVKM.